These 5 T cell receptor beta chains share one sample of origin, sequenced in a study of T-cell reconstitution after alpha-beta-depleted transplantation in children. Unique molecular identifiers were used in preparing the TCRbeta library. TCRdb analysed the PCR reads with MiXCR anew, one entry per CDR3 protein. The repertoire has approximately 500,000 distinct CDR3 sequences, 10% to 13% of them found once; the top ten carry around 2.2%. This specimen consisted of PBMCs, obtained before TCRalphabeta/CD19-depleted stem cell transplant. These receptors were collected from a child aged 2-15 years with inherited bone marrow failure, due to receive a stem cell transplant.

This clonotype appeared many times. The chain links TRBV11-2 to TRBJ2-7; 10 bases align to TRBD1. The CDR3 is made up of 14 amino acids. From germline, CDR1 is SGHAT and CDR2 FQNNGV. With 7 bases clipped from V and 7 bases from J, the junction kept 10 bases outside the gene matches. The CDR3 is CASTPGQGKVEQYF. In DNA, the CDR3 is TGTGCCAGCACCCCGGGACAGGGGAAGGTTGAGCAGTACTTC.

The J gene is TRBJ2-1, the V gene TRBV11-2; the match to TRBD2 covers 10 bases. J lost 4 bases, V lost 1 base, and 13 bases had no gene match. Germline V gene data show CDR1 as SGHAT and CDR2 as FQNNGV. This CDR3 comprises 19 residues. The CDR3 sequence: CASSLGDHSAGLAYNEQFF. The DNA for the CDR3 is TGTGCCAGCAGCTTAGGCGACCATTCAGCGGGACTAGCGTACAATGAGCAGTTCTTC.

This clonotype has at least ten counts. This sequence joins TRBV5-5 and TRBJ2-3; the D call may be TRBD1 or TRBD2 (7 bases each). This CDR3 contains 18 residues. Germline CDR1 and CDR2: SGHKS and YYEKEE (reference sequence). Trimming cost V 3 bases and J 2 bases, with 22 bases left between them. The CDR3 reads CASSYRWSAGQPTDTQYF. The CDR3, as DNA: TGTGCCAGCAGCTACCGCTGGTCAGCGGGACAGCCCACAGATACGCAGTATTTT.

The rearrangement uses TRBV27 and TRBJ2-4; 8 bases map to TRBD2. CDR1 and CDR2 from the germline V gene are MNHEY and SMNVEV (reference sequence). The J segment lost 1 base and the V segment lost 3 bases, leaving 2 bases of the junction unmatched. The CDR3 runs to 15 residues. The CDR3 nucleotides read TGTGCCAGCAGTTTTCCGGGGGGGGCCAAAAACATTCAGTACTTC. Its protein is CASSFPGGAKNIQYF.

This chain uses TRBV20-1 with TRBJ2-1, with unresolved D. Germline CDR1 and CDR2: DFQATT and SNEGSKA (reference sequence). V was trimmed by 8 bases and J by 5 bases, leaving 16 bases between them. The CDR3 has 13 amino acids. The CDR3 nucleotides read TGCAGTTTTCGGCTCCGGTTGGACAATGAGCAGTTCTTC. It encodes CSFRLRLDNEQFF.